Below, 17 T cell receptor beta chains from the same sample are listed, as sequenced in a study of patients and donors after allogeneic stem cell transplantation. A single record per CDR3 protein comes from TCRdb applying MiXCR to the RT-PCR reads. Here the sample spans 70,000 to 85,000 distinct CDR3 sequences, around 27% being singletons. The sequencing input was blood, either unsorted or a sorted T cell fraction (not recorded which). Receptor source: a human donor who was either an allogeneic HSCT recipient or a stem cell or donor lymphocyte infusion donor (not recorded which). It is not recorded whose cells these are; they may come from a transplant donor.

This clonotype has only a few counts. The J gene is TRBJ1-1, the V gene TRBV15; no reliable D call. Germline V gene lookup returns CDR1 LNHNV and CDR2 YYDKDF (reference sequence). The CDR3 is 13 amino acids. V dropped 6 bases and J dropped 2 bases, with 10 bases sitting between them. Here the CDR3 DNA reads TGTGCCACCAGTTCCAGGTCCAACACTGAAGCTTTCTTT. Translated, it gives CATSSRSNTEAFF.

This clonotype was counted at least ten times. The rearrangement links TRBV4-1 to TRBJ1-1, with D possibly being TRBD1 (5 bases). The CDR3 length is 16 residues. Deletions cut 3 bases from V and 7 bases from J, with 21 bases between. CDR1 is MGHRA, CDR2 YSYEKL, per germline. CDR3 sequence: CASSQDPRGHPIEAFF. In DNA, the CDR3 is TGCGCCAGCAGCCAGGATCCCCGTGGACACCCCATTGAAGCTTTCTTT.

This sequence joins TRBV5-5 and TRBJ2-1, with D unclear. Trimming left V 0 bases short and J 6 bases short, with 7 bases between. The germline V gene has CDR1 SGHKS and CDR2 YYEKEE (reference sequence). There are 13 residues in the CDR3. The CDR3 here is CASSLGSGNEQFF. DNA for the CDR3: TGTGCCAGCAGCTTGGGGTCGGGCAATGAGCAGTTCTTC.

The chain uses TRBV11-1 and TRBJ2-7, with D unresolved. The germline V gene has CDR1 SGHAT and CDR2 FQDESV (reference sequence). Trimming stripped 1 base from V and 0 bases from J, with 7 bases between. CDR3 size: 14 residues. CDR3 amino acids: CASSLGAHSYEQYF. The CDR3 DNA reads TGTGCCAGCAGCTTAGGGGCTCACTCCTACGAGCAGTACTTC.

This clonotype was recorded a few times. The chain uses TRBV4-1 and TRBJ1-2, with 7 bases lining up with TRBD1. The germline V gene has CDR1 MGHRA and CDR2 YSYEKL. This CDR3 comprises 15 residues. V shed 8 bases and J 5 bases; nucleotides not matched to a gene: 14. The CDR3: CASSQGEGASYGYTF. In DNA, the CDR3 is TGCGCCAGCTCCCAGGGGGAGGGGGCTTCGTATGGCTACACCTTC.

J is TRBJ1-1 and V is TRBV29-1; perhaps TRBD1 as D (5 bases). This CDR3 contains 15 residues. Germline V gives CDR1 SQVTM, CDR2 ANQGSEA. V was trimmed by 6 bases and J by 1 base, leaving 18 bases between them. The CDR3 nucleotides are TGCAGCGTCTCACTTCACTTACAGGCGAACACTGAAGCTTTCTTT. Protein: CSVSLHLQANTEAFF.

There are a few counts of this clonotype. CDR3 in DNA: TGCAGTGCTCTGTACCGGACAGGGCAGTTTTACGAGCAGTACTTC. As protein: CSALYRTGQFYEQYF. The chain joins TRBV20-1 to TRBJ2-7, with TRBD1 matching over 8 bases. Germline loops: CDR1 DFQATT, CDR2 SNEGSKA (reference sequence). The CDR3 has 15 residues. V shed 5 bases and J 4 bases; nucleotides not matched to a gene: 13.

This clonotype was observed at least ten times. CDR3 sequence reads: CASSRRDTSQGSNQPQHF. The CDR3 coding sequence is TGCGCCAGCAGCCGGCGGGACACCTCTCAGGGTAGCAATCAGCCCCAGCATTTT. This chain connects TRBV4-1 to TRBJ1-5; D is perhaps TRBD1 (6 bases). The CDR3 is 18 amino acids. Trimming shortened V by 4 bases and J by 0 bases, and 19 bases separated the two germline ends. Per the germline V gene, CDR1 is MGHRA and CDR2 is YSYEKL.

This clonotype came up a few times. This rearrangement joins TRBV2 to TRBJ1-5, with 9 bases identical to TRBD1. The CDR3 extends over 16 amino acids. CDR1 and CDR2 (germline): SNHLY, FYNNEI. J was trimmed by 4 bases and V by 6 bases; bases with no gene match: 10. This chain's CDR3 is CASSLYRDRANQPQHF. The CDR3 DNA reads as TGTGCCAGCAGCCTTTACCGGGACAGGGCGAATCAGCCCCAGCATTTT.

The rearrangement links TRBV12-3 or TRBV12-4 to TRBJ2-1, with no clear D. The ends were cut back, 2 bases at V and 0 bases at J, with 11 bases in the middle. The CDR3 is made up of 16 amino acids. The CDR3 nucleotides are TGTGCCAGCAGTTTATGTGCGTTCAGCTCCTACAATGAGCAGTTCTTC. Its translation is CASSLCAFSSYNEQFF.

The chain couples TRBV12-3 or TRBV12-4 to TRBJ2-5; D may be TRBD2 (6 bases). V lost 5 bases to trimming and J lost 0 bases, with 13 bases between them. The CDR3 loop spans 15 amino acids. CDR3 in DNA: TGTGCCAGCAGTCCAACGCGGGATTACCAAGAGACCCAGTACTTC. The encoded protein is CASSPTRDYQETQYF.

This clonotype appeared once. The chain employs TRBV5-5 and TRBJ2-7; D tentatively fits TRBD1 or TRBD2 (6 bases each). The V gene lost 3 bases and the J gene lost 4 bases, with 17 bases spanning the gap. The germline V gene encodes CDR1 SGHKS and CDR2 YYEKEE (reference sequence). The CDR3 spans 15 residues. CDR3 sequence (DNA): TGTGCCAGCAGCTACCGGGGGCCGCCGGTGTACGAGCAGTACTTC. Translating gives CASSYRGPPVYEQYF.

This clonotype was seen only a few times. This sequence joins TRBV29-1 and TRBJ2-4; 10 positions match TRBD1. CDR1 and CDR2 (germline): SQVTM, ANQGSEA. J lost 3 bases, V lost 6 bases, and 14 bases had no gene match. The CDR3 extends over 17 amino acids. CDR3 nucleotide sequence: TGCAGCGTCCGTATGTCGGACAGGGGGAAAGGCAAAAACATTCAGTACTTC. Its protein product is CSVRMSDRGKGKNIQYF.

The CDR3 here is CSAGGTGTQTLNEQFF. The CDR3 DNA reads as TGCAGTGCTGGGGGAACCGGGACGCAGACCCTAAATGAGCAGTTCTTC. The chain carries TRBV20-1 and TRBJ2-1; D is perhaps TRBD1 or TRBD2 (5 bases each). CDR1 and CDR2 from the germline V gene are DFQATT and SNEGSKA (reference sequence). Trimming removed 5 bases at V and 7 bases at J, with 24 bases between. The CDR3 runs to 16 residues.

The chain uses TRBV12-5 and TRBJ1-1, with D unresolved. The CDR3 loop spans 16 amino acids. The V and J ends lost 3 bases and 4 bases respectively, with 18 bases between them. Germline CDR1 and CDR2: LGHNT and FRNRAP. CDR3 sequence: CASGFYTVPWSTEAFF. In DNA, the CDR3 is TGTGCTAGTGGTTTCTACACAGTCCCTTGGAGCACTGAAGCTTTCTTT.

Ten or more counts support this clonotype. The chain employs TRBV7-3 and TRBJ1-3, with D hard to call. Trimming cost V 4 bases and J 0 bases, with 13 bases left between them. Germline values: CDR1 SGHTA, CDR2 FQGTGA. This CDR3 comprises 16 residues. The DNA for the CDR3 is TGTGCCAGCAGCTCCATGGACCCGTCCTCTGGAAACACCATATATTTT. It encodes CASSSMDPSSGNTIYF.

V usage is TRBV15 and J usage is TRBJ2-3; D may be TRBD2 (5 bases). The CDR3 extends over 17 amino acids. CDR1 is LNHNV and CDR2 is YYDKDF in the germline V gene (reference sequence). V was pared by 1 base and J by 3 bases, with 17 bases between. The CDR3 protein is CATSRGWRLSPTDTQYF. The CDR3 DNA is TGTGCCACCAGCAGAGGTTGGAGACTATCACCTACAGATACGCAGTATTTT.